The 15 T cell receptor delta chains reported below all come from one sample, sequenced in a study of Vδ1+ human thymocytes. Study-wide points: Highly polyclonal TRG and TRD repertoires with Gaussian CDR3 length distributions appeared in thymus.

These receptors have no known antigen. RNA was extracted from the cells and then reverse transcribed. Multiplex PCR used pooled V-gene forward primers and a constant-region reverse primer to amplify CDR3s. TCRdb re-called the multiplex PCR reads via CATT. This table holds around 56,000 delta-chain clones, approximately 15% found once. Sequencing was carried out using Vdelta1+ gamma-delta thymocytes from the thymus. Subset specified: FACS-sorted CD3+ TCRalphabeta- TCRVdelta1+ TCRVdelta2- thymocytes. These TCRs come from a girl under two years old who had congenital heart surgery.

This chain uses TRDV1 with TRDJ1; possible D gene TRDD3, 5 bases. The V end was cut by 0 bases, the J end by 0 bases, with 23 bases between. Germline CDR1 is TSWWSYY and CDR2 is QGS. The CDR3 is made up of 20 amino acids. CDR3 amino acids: CALGELGRRGRGQYTDKLIF. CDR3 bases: TGTGCTCTTGGGGAACTGGGAAGGAGGGGCCGGGGACAATACACCGATAAACTCATCTTT.

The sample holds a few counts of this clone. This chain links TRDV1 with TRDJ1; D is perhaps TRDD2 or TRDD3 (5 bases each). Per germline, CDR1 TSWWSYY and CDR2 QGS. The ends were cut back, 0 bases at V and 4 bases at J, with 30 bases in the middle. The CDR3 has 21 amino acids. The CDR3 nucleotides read TGTGCTCTTGGGGAACTCCTACAATCGGCGACTTGGGTGGGGAAGGGCGATAAACTCATCTTT. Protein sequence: CALGELLQSATWVGKGDKLIF.

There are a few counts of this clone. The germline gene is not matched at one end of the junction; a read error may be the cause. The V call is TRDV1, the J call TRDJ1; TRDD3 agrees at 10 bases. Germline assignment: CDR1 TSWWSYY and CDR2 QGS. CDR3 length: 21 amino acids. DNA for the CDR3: TGTGCTCTTGGGGAACGATCCCAGTACTGGGGGATTCCCCAGATCACCGATGAACTCATCTTT. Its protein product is CALGERSQYWGIPQITDELIF.

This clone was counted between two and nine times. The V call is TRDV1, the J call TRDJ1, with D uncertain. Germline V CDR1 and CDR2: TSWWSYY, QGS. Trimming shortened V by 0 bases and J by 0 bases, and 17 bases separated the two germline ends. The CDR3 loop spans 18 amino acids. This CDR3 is CALGELEGRERYTDKLIF. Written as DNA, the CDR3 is TGTGCTCTTGGGGAACTAGAGGGTAGGGAGAGGTACACCGATAAACTCATCTTT.

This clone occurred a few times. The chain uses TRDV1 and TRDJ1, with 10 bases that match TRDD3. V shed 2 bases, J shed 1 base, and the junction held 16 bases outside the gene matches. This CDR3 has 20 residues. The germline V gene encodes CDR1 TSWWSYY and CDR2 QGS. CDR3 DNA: TGTGCTCTTGGGGAATCCCTCCTATCGTACTGGGGGATTTTCACCGATAAACTCATCTTT. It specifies CALGESLLSYWGIFTDKLIF.

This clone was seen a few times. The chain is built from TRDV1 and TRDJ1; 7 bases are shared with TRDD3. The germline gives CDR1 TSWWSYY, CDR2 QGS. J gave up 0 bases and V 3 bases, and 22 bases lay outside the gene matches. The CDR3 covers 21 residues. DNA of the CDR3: TGTGCTCTTGGGGACGCTACCCCTAGTCTGGGGGGATGCCAATACACCGATAAACTCATCTTT. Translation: CALGDATPSLGGCQYTDKLIF.

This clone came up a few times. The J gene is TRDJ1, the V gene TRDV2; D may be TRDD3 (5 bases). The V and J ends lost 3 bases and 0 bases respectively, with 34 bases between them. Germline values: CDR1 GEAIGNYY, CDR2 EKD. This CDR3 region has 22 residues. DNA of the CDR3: TGTGCCTGTGACCGGGCCTCCGTCCTTAACCCTCGGAATACTGGAGACACCGATAAACTCATCTTT. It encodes CACDRASVLNPRNTGDTDKLIF.

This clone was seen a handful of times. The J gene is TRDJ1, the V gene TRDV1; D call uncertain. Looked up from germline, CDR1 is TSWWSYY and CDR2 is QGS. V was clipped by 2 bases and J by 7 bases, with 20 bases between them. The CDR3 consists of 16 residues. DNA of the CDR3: TGTGCTCTTGGGGAATACCCCTTTAGTGTAGAATCTAAACTCATCTTT. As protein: CALGEYPFSVESKLIF.

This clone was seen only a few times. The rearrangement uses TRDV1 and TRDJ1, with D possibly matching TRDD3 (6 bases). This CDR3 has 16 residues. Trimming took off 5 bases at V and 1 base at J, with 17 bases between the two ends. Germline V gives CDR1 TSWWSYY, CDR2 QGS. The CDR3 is CALGPLVLGSTDKLIF. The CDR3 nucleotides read TGTGCTCTTGGGCCCCTTGTACTGGGTTCCACCGATAAACTCATCTTT.

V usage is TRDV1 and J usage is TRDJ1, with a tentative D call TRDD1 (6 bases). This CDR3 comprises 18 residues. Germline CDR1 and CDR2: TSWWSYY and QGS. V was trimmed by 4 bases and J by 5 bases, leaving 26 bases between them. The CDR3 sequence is CALGGAAAPSNSEDKLIF. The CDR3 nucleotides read TGTGCTCTTGGGGGGGCGGCCGCCCCCTCAAATAGCGAGGATAAACTCATCTTT.

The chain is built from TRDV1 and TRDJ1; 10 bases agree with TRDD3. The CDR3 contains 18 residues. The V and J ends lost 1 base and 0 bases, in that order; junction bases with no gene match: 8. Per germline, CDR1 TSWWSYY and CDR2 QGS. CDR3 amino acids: CALGEPTGGFPYTDKLIF. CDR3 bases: TGTGCTCTTGGGGAACCGACTGGGGGATTCCCCTACACCGATAAACTCATCTTT.

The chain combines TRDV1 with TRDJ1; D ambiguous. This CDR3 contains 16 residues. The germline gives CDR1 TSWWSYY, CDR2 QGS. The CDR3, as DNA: TGTGCCCTCGCTTGGCCCACCCCACATTTCCCCGATAAACTCATCTTT. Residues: CALAWPTPHFPDKLIF.

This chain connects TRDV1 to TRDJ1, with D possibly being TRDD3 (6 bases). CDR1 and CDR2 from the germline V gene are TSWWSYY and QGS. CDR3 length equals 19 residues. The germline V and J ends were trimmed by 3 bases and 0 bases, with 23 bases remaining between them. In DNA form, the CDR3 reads TGTGCTCTTGGGGACCCCAAACTTCCGTACTGGGTGTACACCGATAAACTCATCTTT. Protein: CALGDPKLPYWVYTDKLIF.

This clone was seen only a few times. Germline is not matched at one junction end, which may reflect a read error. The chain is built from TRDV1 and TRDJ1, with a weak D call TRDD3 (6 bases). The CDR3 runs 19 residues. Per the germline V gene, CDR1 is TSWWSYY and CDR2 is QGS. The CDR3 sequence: CALGELRSPRGTVGDKLIF. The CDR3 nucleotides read TGCGCTCTTGGGGAACTAAGATCCCCCCGGGGGACCGTCGGGGATAAACTCATCTTT.

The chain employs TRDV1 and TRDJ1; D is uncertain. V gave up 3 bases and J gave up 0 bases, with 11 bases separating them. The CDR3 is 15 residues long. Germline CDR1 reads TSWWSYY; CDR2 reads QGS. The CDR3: CALGDGYVYTDKLIF. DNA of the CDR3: TGTGCTCTTGGGGACGGCTATGTGTACACCGATAAACTCATCTTT.